A single sample gave rise to the 30 T cell receptor beta chains below, sequenced in a study of T cell changes during pregnancy in multiple sclerosis. Sequenced by immunoSEQ multiplex PCR; TCRdb stores in-frame clones only, minus some. The sample contains about 60,000 clones, roughly 91% of which appear only once. The source was peripheral blood, collected in the second trimester of pregnancy. These receptors originate from a female donor with multiple sclerosis, enrolled in a pregnancy study.

The chain has TRBV6-5 and TRBJ1-2; D remains ambiguous. The CDR3 length is 15 residues. V was pared by 6 bases and J by 5 bases, with 19 bases between. CDR1 and CDR2 (germline): MNHEY, SVGAGI. The CDR3 spells CASSSTGPNLYGYTF. CDR3 DNA: TGTGCCAGCAGCTCCACCGGTCCCAACCTGTATGGCTACACCTTC.

This clone has more than one count but fewer than ten. The chain combines TRBV5-1 with TRBJ1-3, with no clear D. V lost 4 bases and J 2 bases, leaving 10 bases between the germline ends. CDR3 length equals 14 residues. The germline V gene has CDR1 SGHRS and CDR2 YFSETQ. The CDR3 is CASSPEGAGNTIYF. The CDR3 DNA follows: TGCGCCAGCAGCCCCGAGGGTGCTGGAAACACCATATATTTT.

The chain combines TRBV7-8 with TRBJ2-7, with TRBD2 as a possible D gene (7 bases). Germline V gene sequence: CDR1 SGHVS, CDR2 FQNEAQ. V lost 5 bases to trimming and J lost 2 bases, with 19 bases between them. The CDR3 covers 16 residues. The CDR3 spells CASSVRGGDYAYEQYF. The CDR3 nucleotides read TGTGCCAGCAGCGTTAGGGGGGGGGATTATGCCTACGAGCAGTACTTC.

V gene TRBV28 combines with J gene TRBJ2-7, with 7 bases identical to TRBD1. The germline V gene has CDR1 MDHEN and CDR2 SYDVKM. The length of the CDR3 is 14 residues. Unmatched junction bases numbered 7, after V lost 6 bases and J lost 2 bases. In DNA, the CDR3 is TGTGCCAGCAGACTTTTGGGACAGACCTACGAGCAGTACTTC. Its protein product is CASRLLGQTYEQYF. Combining the CDR3 with reference TRBV28 and TRBJ2-7 gives the whole variable domain DVKVTQSSRYLVKRTGEKVFLECVQDMDHENMFWYRQDPGLGLRLIYFSYDVKMKEKGDIPEGYSVSREKKERFSLILESASTNQTSMYLCASRLLGQTYEQYFGPGTRLTVT.

The J gene is TRBJ2-5, the V gene TRBV30, with 11 bases identical to TRBD2. The CDR3 has 15 residues. V lost 2 bases to trimming and J lost 5 bases; unmatched junction nucleotides: 7. The V gene's germline CDR1 is GTSNPN and CDR2 SVGIG (reference sequence). The CDR3 reads CAWSSPSGGPETQYF. CDR3 sequence (DNA): TGTGCCTGGAGTAGCCCTAGCGGGGGGCCGGAGACCCAGTACTTC.

J is TRBJ1-3 and V is TRBV5-6, with 12 bases lining up with TRBD1. The CDR3 totals 18 residues. CDR1 is SGHDT and CDR2 is YYEEEE in the germline V gene. Germline trimming cut 1 base from V and 2 bases from J; bases unmatched to any gene: 7. For the CDR3, the DNA is TGTGCCAGCAGCTTGTTGCCGGGACAGGGGGCGACTGGAAACACCATATATTTT. This sequence encodes CASSLLPGQGATGNTIYF.

V usage is TRBV18 and J usage is TRBJ1-6, with a possible D match to TRBD1 (5 bases). The germline V gene has CDR1 KGHSH and CDR2 LQKENI. The CDR3 sequence is 17 residues long. Trimming pared 2 bases from V and 10 bases from J, leaving 21 bases between. CDR3 DNA sequence: TGTGCCAGCTCACCAGCGGGGACGACCATAGGCGGCTCACCCCTCCACTTT. As protein: CASSPAGTTIGGSPLHF.

This clone has a single count. The chain is built from TRBV2 and TRBJ2-7; 7 positions agree with TRBD1. Germline V gives CDR1 SNHLY, CDR2 FYNNEI. J lost 4 bases, V lost 2 bases, and 5 bases had no gene match. This CDR3 has 14 residues. CDR3 bases: TGTGCCAGCAGTGAACAGGGGGTGGGGTACGAGCAGTACTTC. The encoded protein is CASSEQGVGYEQYF.

This chain joins TRBV5-1 and TRBJ1-2; 12 bases fit TRBD1. Losses at the gene ends were 0 bases for V and 8 bases for J; bases not matched to a gene: 11. Germline-derived CDR1 and CDR2 are SGHRS and YFSETQ. The CDR3 sequence is 17 residues long. The CDR3 nucleotides are TGCGCCAGCAGCTTGGACCGCACCGGGACAGGGGGCGGAGGCTACACCTTC. Translating it yields CASSLDRTGTGGGGYTF.

The chain is built from TRBV7-9 and TRBJ2-7; TRBD1 is a possible D gene (5 bases). The CDR3 spans 13 residues. Trimming cost V 3 bases and J 3 bases, with 9 bases left between them. CDR1 and CDR2 from the germline V gene are SEHNR and FQNEAQ (reference sequence). For the CDR3, the DNA is TGTGCCAGCAGCTTCGGACATATCTACGAGCAGTACTTC. It codes for CASSFGHIYEQYF. Full variable domain (rest looked up from reference TRBV7-9 and TRBJ2-7): DTGVSQNPRHKITKRGQNVTFRCDPISEHNRLYWYRQTLGQGPEFLTYFQNEAQLEKSRLLSDRFSAERPKGSFSTLEIQRTEQGDSAMYLCASSFGHIYEQYFGPGTRLTVT.

There are a few counts of this clone. For the CDR3, the DNA is TGCGCCAGCAGCCAAGAAGCTTACAGGGACAATCAGCCCCAGCATTTT. The encoded protein is CASSQEAYRDNQPQHF. The genes are TRBV4-1 and TRBJ1-5; TRBD1 is a possible D gene (6 bases). Trimming shortened V by 0 bases and J by 3 bases, and 12 bases separated the two germline ends. The germline V gene encodes CDR1 MGHRA and CDR2 YSYEKL. This CDR3 has 16 amino acids.

CDR3: CASSVAGVGGEAFF. The DNA for the CDR3 is TGTGCCAGCAGCGTAGCAGGTGTGGGGGGTGAAGCTTTCTTT. The chain combines TRBV9 with TRBJ1-1, with D tentatively TRBD1 (5 bases). The V end lost 0 bases, the J end lost 7 bases, and 13 bases lay between the germline ends. CDR1 and CDR2 (germline): SGDLS, YYNGEE. This CDR3 is 14 amino acids long.

The chain couples TRBV7-2 to TRBJ1-1; tentative D call: TRBD1 (6 bases). Germline CDR1 reads SGHTA; CDR2 reads FQGNSA. There are 16 residues in the CDR3. Trimming stripped 1 base from V and 2 bases from J, with 14 bases between. CDR3 bases: TGTGCCAGCAGCTTAGTTGGCACAGGGATAAACACTGAAGCTTTCTTT. Its protein is CASSLVGTGINTEAFF.

This rearrangement joins TRBV7-3 to TRBJ2-3; 11 bases are shared with TRBD2. The CDR3 covers 16 residues. V trimming: 2 bases; J trimming: 3 bases; junction bases outside the gene matches: 4. The germline V gene has CDR1 SGHTA and CDR2 FQGTGA. Here the CDR3 DNA reads TGTGCCAGCAGCTTACTAGCGGGGGGTGGTACAGATACGCAGTATTTT. This gives the protein CASSLLAGGGTDTQYF.

This clone occurred many times. The CDR3 bases are TGTGCCAGCGTGCCGCAGGTGAACTATGGCTACACCTTC. Its protein product is CASVPQVNYGYTF. The gene calls are TRBV6-1 and TRBJ1-2, with no clear D. The CDR3 consists of 13 residues. CDR1 is MNHNS, CDR2 SASEGT, per germline. The V gene lost 8 bases and the J gene lost 2 bases, with 12 bases spanning the gap.

V gene TRBV6-6 combines with J gene TRBJ2-5, with 7 bases identical to TRBD2. The CDR3 covers 13 residues. Germline V gene sequence: CDR1 MNHNY, CDR2 SVGAGI (reference sequence). V trimming: 8 bases; J trimming: 0 bases; junction bases outside the gene matches: 3. CDR3 region: CASEGLDQETQYF. The CDR3 DNA reads as TGTGCCAGCGAAGGACTAGACCAAGAGACCCAGTACTTC.

This rearrangement joins TRBV4-3 to TRBJ2-1, with D maybe TRBD2 (6 bases). CDR1 LGHNA and CDR2 YSLEER come from the germline V gene. This CDR3 is 17 amino acids long. Trimming pared 4 bases from V and 0 bases from J, leaving 16 bases between. The CDR3 coding sequence is TGCGCCAGCAGCCGAGAGAGCGGGCTGAGCTCCTACAATGAGCAGTTCTTC. Amino acids: CASSRESGLSSYNEQFF.

This chain joins TRBV2 and TRBJ2-7; 13 nucleotides match TRBD2. Germline V gene data show CDR1 as SNHLY and CDR2 as FYNNEI. V trimming: 6 bases; J trimming: 7 bases; junction bases outside the gene matches: 6. The CDR3 loop spans 14 amino acids. The CDR3 region has the DNA TGTGCCAGCAGCGGCGGGACTAGCGGGGAAGAGCAGTACTTC. Translating it yields CASSGGTSGEEQYF.

This clone appeared a single time. This chain links TRBV25-1 with TRBJ1-2; D is uncertain. Germline V gives CDR1 MGHDK, CDR2 SYGVNS. V dropped 3 bases and J dropped 5 bases, with 22 bases sitting between them. This CDR3 has 17 residues. Written as DNA, the CDR3 is TGTGCCAGCAGTGACCCCCGGGCGGGCCCAGGACGTTATGGCTACACCTTC. Its protein product is CASSDPRAGPGRYGYTF.

CDR3 nucleotide sequence: TGTGCCAGCAGGGATCACAGGGGTTCTGGAAACACCATATATTTT. Protein sequence: CASRDHRGSGNTIYF. The V call is TRBV6-5, the J call TRBJ1-3, with TRBD1 identical over 7 bases. Germline-derived CDR1 and CDR2 are MNHEY and SVGAGI. Trimming removed 6 bases from V and 1 base from J; junction bases left unmatched: 6. This CDR3 region has 15 residues.

The V and J genes are TRBV19 and TRBJ2-1; D is ambiguous. Germline-derived CDR1 and CDR2 are LNHDA and SQIVND (reference sequence). CDR3 length: 15 residues. V lost 1 base and J 0 bases, leaving 7 bases between the germline ends. CDR3 protein: CASSIGASSYNEQFF. CDR3 nucleotides: TGTGCCAGTAGTATAGGGGCCAGCTCCTACAATGAGCAGTTCTTC.

The chain employs TRBV10-3 and TRBJ2-1; D perhaps matches TRBD1 (6 bases). The CDR3 runs 13 residues. V was trimmed by 11 bases and J by 6 bases, leaving 17 bases between them. Per germline, CDR1 ENHRY and CDR2 SYGVKD. The CDR3 loop reads CASATAQGNEQFF. The CDR3 DNA reads as TGTGCCTCCGCGACAGCACAGGGCAATGAGCAGTTCTTC.

In this sample, this clone turned up a few times. The V gene is TRBV6-5, the J gene TRBJ2-7; 8 nucleotides line up with TRBD1. This CDR3 has 14 amino acids. CDR1 MNHEY and CDR2 SVGAGI come from the germline V gene. V was clipped by 5 bases and J by 7 bases; unmatched bases: 10. The CDR3 spells CASSKRQGTGEQYF. The CDR3 DNA reads as TGTGCCAGCAGTAAACGACAGGGGACGGGAGAGCAGTACTTC.

This chain uses TRBV20-1 with TRBJ1-1; D call uncertain. Germline lookup yields CDR1 DFQATT and CDR2 SNEGSKA (reference sequence). V lost 3 bases, J lost 8 bases, and 10 bases lay in between. The CDR3 has 11 amino acids. The CDR3 protein is CSARGPSEAFF. The DNA for the CDR3 is TGCAGTGCTAGGGGCCCCTCCGAAGCTTTCTTT.

The chain employs TRBV7-3 and TRBJ1-2; a weak D match, TRBD1 (5 bases). Trimming cost V 5 bases and J 8 bases, with 12 bases left between them. Germline CDR1 and CDR2: SGHTA and FQGTGA. The CDR3 consists of 12 residues. CDR3 protein: CASSTPGKGYTF. Here the CDR3 DNA reads TGTGCCAGCAGCACCCCAGGGAAAGGCTACACCTTC.

CDR3 loop: CASRRGHNEQFF. CDR3 in DNA: TGTGCCAGCAGACGCGGGCACAATGAGCAGTTCTTC. J is TRBJ2-1 and V is TRBV6-5; possible D gene TRBD2, 5 bases. This CDR3 has 12 residues. V lost 6 bases to trimming and J lost 5 bases, with 8 bases between them. Looked up from germline, CDR1 is MNHEY and CDR2 is SVGAGI.

The chain combines TRBV7-2 with TRBJ2-1; 11 bases are shared with TRBD2. The V gene end was trimmed by 4 bases and the J gene end by 4 bases; junction bases not matched to a gene: 6. The V gene's germline CDR1 is SGHTA and CDR2 FQGNSA. This CDR3 comprises 16 residues. The CDR3 DNA is TGTGCCAGCAGCTCCAGGGCTAGCGGGGGGTACAATGAGCAGTTCTTC. Its protein product is CASSSRASGGYNEQFF. Based on the CDR3 plus reference TRBV7-2 and TRBJ2-1, the full variable domain is GAGVSQSPSNKVTEKGKDVELRCDPISGHTALYWYRQSLGQGLEFLIYFQGNSAPDKSGLPSDRFSAERTGGSVSTLTIQRTQQEDSAVYLCASSSRASGGYNEQFFGPGTRLTVL.

The genes are TRBV2 and TRBJ2-7; 8 nucleotides match TRBD1. V gave up 8 bases and J gave up 3 bases; unmatched junction bases: 6. CDR1 is SNHLY and CDR2 is FYNNEI in the germline V gene. This CDR3 spans 13 amino acids. The CDR3 loop is CASVRTGSYEQYF. For the CDR3, the DNA is TGTGCCAGCGTCCGGACAGGGAGCTACGAGCAGTACTTC.

This rearrangement joins TRBV7-8 to TRBJ2-7; 9 nucleotides agree with TRBD1. Germline CDR1 and CDR2: SGHVS and FQNEAQ. Trimming removed 1 base from V and 3 bases from J; junction bases left unmatched: 4. This CDR3 is built from 15 residues. The CDR3 coding sequence is TGTGCCAGCAGCTTAGGGGGACAGGGTCACTACGAGCAGTACTTC. Translation: CASSLGGQGHYEQYF.

The chain uses TRBV4-3 and TRBJ1-3; 10 nucleotides align to TRBD1. This CDR3 has 17 amino acids. V shed 3 bases and J 4 bases; nucleotides not matched to a gene: 9. Looked up from germline, CDR1 is LGHNA and CDR2 is YSLEER. The CDR3 DNA sequence: TGCGCCAGCAGCCATCCCCCCGGACAGGGGGAAGGAAACACCATATATTTT. Protein sequence: CASSHPPGQGEGNTIYF.